This entry concerns a single T cell receptor (beta chain). The germline V and J ends were trimmed by 6 bases and 12 bases, with 10 bases remaining between them. Looked up from germline, CDR1 is SGHRS and CDR2 is YFSETQ. CDR3 size: 9 residues. The source of the sample is a study of shared T cell receptors in the human thymus. The protocol was immunoSEQ multiplex PCR, while the TCRdb copy is restricted to in-frame clones and leaves out a portion. The sample lists hundreds of thousands of clones, about four fifths occurring once. This same sample was also part of a study on human thymus T cells. Per that study: Donors were healthy Finnish babies undergoing corrective operations for congenital heart defects. Resections from corrective heart surgery provided thymus tissue. Thymic TCR repertoires of unrelated people reportedly overlapped highly.

The specimen sequenced was thymocytes. The clonotype comes from a boy under two years old with a congenital heart defect. The rearrangement uses TRBV5-1 and TRBJ2-7; D not resolved. In DNA form, the CDR3 reads TGCGCCAGCAAAGATAGGAGGTACTTC. Protein: CASKDRRYF.